A selection of T cell receptor beta chains follows, all from one sample in a study of T cell repertoires in cytomegalovirus infection. TCRdb passed the reads through MiXCR, listing each CDR3 protein once. The sample shows roughly 630,000 distinct CDR3 sequences, less than 25% of them seen only once. Sequenced material: CD8+ T cells from PBMCs. All receptors derive from a human donor in good health (CMV status not recorded). Some clones in this sample may be carry-over from other donors' samples. CDR3s include the opening cysteine and the closing phenylalanine or tryptophan. A D gene is named only where the DNA matches it firmly. A clone size is listed for some rows: how often the clone was seen (once, few, many), or a class if it is expanded.

d_call: NA
v_call: TRBV11-1
j_call: TRBJ1-1
clone_size: NA
cdr3_aa: CASSPEGQNTEAFF
cdr3_nt: TGTGCCAGCAGTCCAGAGGGACAGAACACTGAAGCTTTCTTT

d_call: NA
v_call: TRBV14
j_call: TRBJ1-1
clone_size: NA
cdr3_aa: CASSQVGYLNTEAFF
cdr3_nt: TGTGCCAGCAGCCAAGTGGGGTACCTGAACACTGAAGCTTTCTTT

d_call: TRBD2
v_call: TRBV7-6
j_call: TRBJ2-2
clone_size: many
cdr3_aa: CASSFARAGFAGELFF
cdr3_nt: TGTGCCAGCAGCTTTGCAAGAGCGGGGTTTGCCGGGGAGCTGTTTTTT

d_call: NA
v_call: TRBV6-5
j_call: TRBJ2-1
clone_size: many
cdr3_aa: CASSYDVWGSEQFF
cdr3_nt: TGTGCCAGCAGTTACGATGTTTGGGGGAGCGAGCAGTTCTTC

d_call: NA
v_call: TRBV6-2/TRBV6-3
j_call: TRBJ1-5
clone_size: few
cdr3_aa: CASTHEGKARNQPQHF
cdr3_nt: TGTGCCAGCACTCACGAGGGGAAGGCGCGCAATCAGCCCCAGCATTTT

d_call: NA
v_call: TRBV12-3/TRBV12-4
j_call: TRBJ1-5
clone_size: few
cdr3_aa: CASSRINQPQHF
cdr3_nt: TGTGCCAGCAGCAGAATCAATCAGCCCCAGCATTTT

d_call: NA
v_call: TRBV7-9
j_call: TRBJ1-2
clone_size: many
cdr3_aa: CASSLDGIYGYTF
cdr3_nt: TGTGCCAGCAGCTTAGATGGGATCTATGGCTACACCTTC

d_call: NA
v_call: TRBV20-1
j_call: TRBJ2-1
clone_size: few
cdr3_aa: CSARDLTGAHNEQFF
cdr3_nt: TGCAGTGCTAGAGATCTAACGGGGGCCCACAATGAGCAGTTCTTC

d_call: TRBD1
v_call: TRBV6-1
j_call: TRBJ1-2
clone_size: few
cdr3_aa: CASSEKIWTGYGYTF
cdr3_nt: TGTGCCAGCAGTGAGAAGATCTGGACAGGCTATGGCTACACCTTC

d_call: TRBD1
v_call: TRBV29-1
j_call: TRBJ2-2
clone_size: few
cdr3_aa: CSVEEETGATGELFF
cdr3_nt: TGCAGCGTTGAAGAGGAGACAGGGGCCACCGGGGAGCTGTTTTTT

d_call: NA
v_call: TRBV10-2
j_call: TRBJ2-3
clone_size: NA
cdr3_aa: CASNKDTQYF
cdr3_nt: TGCGCCAGCAATAAGGATACGCAGTATTTT

d_call: NA
v_call: TRBV13
j_call: TRBJ2-5
clone_size: NA
cdr3_aa: CASSHSGDRWTQYF
cdr3_nt: TGTGCCAGCAGCCATTCGGGGGATCGGTGGACCCAGTACTTC

d_call: NA
v_call: TRBV5-4
j_call: TRBJ2-7
clone_size: few
cdr3_aa: CASSLDLATDSYEQYF
cdr3_nt: TGTGCCAGCAGCTTGGACCTAGCGACGGATTCCTACGAGCAGTACTTC

d_call: NA
v_call: TRBV7-2
j_call: TRBJ2-5
clone_size: NA
cdr3_aa: CVSTRTVKETQYF
cdr3_nt: TGTGTCAGCACCCGGACGGTCAAAGAGACCCAGTACTTC